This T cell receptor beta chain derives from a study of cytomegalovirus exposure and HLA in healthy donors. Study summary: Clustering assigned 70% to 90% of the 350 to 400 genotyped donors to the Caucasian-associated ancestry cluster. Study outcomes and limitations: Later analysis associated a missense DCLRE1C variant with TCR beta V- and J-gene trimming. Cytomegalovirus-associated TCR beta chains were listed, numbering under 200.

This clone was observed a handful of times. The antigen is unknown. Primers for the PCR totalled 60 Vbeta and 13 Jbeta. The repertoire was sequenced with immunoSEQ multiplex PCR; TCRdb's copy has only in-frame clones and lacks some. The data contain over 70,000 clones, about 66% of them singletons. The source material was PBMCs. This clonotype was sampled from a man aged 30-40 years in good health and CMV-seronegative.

The CDR3 here is CAWTVYNSPLHF. The CDR3 DNA follows: TGTGCCTGGACCGTTTATAATTCACCCCTCCACTTT. The chain uses TRBV30 and TRBJ1-6; no clear D gene. Trimming cost V 4 bases and J 4 bases, with 5 bases left between them. The CDR3 has 12 residues. Germline loops: CDR1 GTSNPN, CDR2 SVGIG (reference sequence).